The sequence of this T cell receptor beta chain was determined in a study of beta chain features in type 1 diabetes. A CD45RO/CCR7/CD25/CD127/CD95/CD27 panel sorted naive, central memory, regulatory and stem cell-like memory CD4+ cells. Every bit of the isolated RNA underwent reverse transcription, so sequencing read expressed TCRB transcripts. TCRdb's copy holds only in-frame clones and misses some; the assay was immunoSEQ multiplex PCR. The data contain 300,000 to 350,000 clones, around 19% of them singletons. V lost 1 base to trimming and J lost 8 bases; unmatched junction nucleotides: 7. The CDR3 sequence is 15 residues long. CDR1 and CDR2 (germline): SEHNR, FQNEAQ (reference sequence).

The sample taken for sequencing was naive CD4+ T cells from blood. This clonotype was obtained from a young woman in good health. This chain links TRBV7-9 with TRBJ2-1, with 8 bases lining up with TRBD2. The CDR3 loop is CASSLDPGGPYEQFF. Here the CDR3 DNA reads TGTGCCAGCAGCTTAGACCCGGGAGGGCCATATGAGCAGTTCTTC.